The clone carrying this TCR beta chain has just one count. Its antigen is currently unknown. CD4+ T cells were isolated after around ten days of culture. PCR showed that the person got SARS-CoV-2 infection at some point between March and December 2020. Two-dose BNT162b2 or mRNA-1273 vaccination was given to participants. The sample is drawn from a study of vaccination effects on CD4 cells after COVID-19. Some clones are missing from TCRdb's copy, which holds only in-frame ones; the method was immunoSEQ multiplex PCR. The sample lists 35,000 to 55,000 clones; around 80% were seen once. Germline values: CDR1 LGHDT, CDR2 YNNKEL (reference sequence). Trimming left V 0 bases short and J 8 bases short, with 16 bases between. The CDR3 contains 15 residues.

The sequence was collected from a human donor who had a prior SARS-CoV-2 infection. Sequencing used CD4+ T cells from PBMCs cultured without peptide, obtained after COVID-19 vaccination. The V gene is TRBV3-1 (or the pseudogene TRBV3-2), the J gene TRBJ1-2; D remains unclear. CDR3 nucleotide sequence: TGTGCCAGCAGCCAAGATTCCGGGCCCGGAAGAGGCTACACCTTC. It codes for CASSQDSGPGRGYTF.